One and the same sample provided the 6 T cell receptor beta chains below, sequenced in a study of spatial heterogeneity in lung cancer. A single record per CDR3 protein comes from TCRdb applying MiXCR to the 5' RACE reads. Seen here are more than 60,000 distinct CDR3 sequences, about 6.6% observed once, and the top ten hold roughly 15%. Sample time point: sample taken at primary tumor resection. Sequencing used PBMCs, obtained at surgery. Source of these receptors: a female donor with early-stage non-small cell lung cancer.

This clonotype has a handful of counts. The chain links TRBV11-2 to TRBJ2-5, with TRBD2 matching 7 bases. V lost 3 bases, J lost 1 base, and 11 bases stayed unmatched. The CDR3 spans 17 residues. The germline V gene has CDR1 SGHAT and CDR2 FQNNGV. CDR3 sequence (DNA): TGTGCCAGCAGCTTTGGGGGAGGGGAGCCTGCCCAAGAGACCCAGTACTTC. Amino acid sequence: CASSFGGGEPAQETQYF.

This clonotype was detected a few times. J is TRBJ2-3 and V is TRBV4-1; 8 bases match TRBD1. In germline, CDR1 is MGHRA, CDR2 YSYEKL. This CDR3 is 21 amino acids long. With V trimmed by 0 bases and J by 4 bases, 21 bases remained unmatched. CDR3 in DNA: TGCGCCAGCAGCCAAGATCTCCAGGGGGCAGGGGTTGGACTGGGCCCAGATACGCAGTATTTT. Translating it yields CASSQDLQGAGVGLGPDTQYF.

This clonotype was seen at least ten times. The chain combines TRBV10-3 with TRBJ1-6, with D unclear. This CDR3 has 13 amino acids. V gave up 10 bases and J gave up 0 bases, with 7 bases separating them. Germline-derived CDR1 and CDR2 are ENHRY and SYGVKD. CDR3 sequence (DNA): TGTGCCACCATTAGCTCCTATAATTCACCCCTCCACTTT. Residues: CATISSYNSPLHF.

This clonotype showed up many times. V usage is TRBV4-2 and J usage is TRBJ2-3; 8 positions agree with TRBD2. CDR3 size: 15 residues. Germline CDR1 and CDR2: LGHNA and YNFKEQ. V lost 4 bases and J lost 6; bases outside the gene matches: 9. The CDR3 here is CASSLKAGVGDTQYF. The CDR3 coding sequence is TGTGCCAGCAGCCTAAAAGCGGGAGTCGGTGATACGCAGTATTTT.

This clonotype has at least ten counts. The chain joins TRBV29-1 to TRBJ2-2; 8 nucleotides agree with TRBD1. J gave up 2 bases and V 5 bases, and 10 bases lay outside the gene matches. Germline V gene data show CDR1 as SQVTM and CDR2 as ANQGSEA. This CDR3 comprises 16 residues. The chain's CDR3 is CSVSSGTGYNTGELFF. The CDR3, as DNA: TGCAGCGTTTCAAGTGGGACAGGCTACAACACCGGGGAGCTGTTTTTT.

This clonotype was seen repeatedly, ten times or more. The V and J genes are TRBV7-9 and TRBJ1-4, with 11 nucleotides matching TRBD1. The CDR3 is 15 amino acids. Looked up from germline, CDR1 is SEHNR and CDR2 is FQNEAQ (reference sequence). V was clipped by 5 bases and J by 7 bases; unmatched bases: 6. In DNA form, the CDR3 reads TGTGCCAGCAGCCCCGGACAGGGGGCGGGTGAAAAACTGTTTTTT. Residues: CASSPGQGAGEKLFF.